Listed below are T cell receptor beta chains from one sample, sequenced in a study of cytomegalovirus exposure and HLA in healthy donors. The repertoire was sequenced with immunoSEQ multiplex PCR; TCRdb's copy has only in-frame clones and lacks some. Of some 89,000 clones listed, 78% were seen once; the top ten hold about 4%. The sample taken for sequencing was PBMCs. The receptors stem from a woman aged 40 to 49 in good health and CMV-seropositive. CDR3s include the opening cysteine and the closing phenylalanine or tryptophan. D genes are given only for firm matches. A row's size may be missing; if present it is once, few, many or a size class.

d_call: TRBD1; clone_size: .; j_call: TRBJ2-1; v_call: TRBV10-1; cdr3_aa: CASSETGGFNEQFF; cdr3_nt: TGCGCCAGCAGTGAGACAGGGGGCTTTAATGAGCAGTTCTTC
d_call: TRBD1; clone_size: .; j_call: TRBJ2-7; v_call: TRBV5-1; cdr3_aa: CASSLGQGDHEQYF; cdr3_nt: TGCGCCAGCAGCTTGGGACAGGGGGATCACGAGCAGTACTTC
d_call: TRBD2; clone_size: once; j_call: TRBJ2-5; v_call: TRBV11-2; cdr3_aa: CASSLGGRASQETQYF; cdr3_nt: TGTGCCAGCAGCTTAGGAGGGAGGGCGTCACAAGAGACCCAGTACTTC
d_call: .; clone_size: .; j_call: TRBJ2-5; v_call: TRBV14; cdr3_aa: CASSQASGNWETQYF; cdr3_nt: TGTGCCAGCAGCCAAGCTTCCGGGAACTGGGAGACCCAGTACTTC
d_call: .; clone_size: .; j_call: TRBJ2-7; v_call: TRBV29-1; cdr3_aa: CSVGTPAGEQYF; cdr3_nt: TGCAGCGTTGGGACACCGGCTGGGGAGCAGTACTTC
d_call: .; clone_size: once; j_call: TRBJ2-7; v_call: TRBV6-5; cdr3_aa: CASSRETMGPYEQYF; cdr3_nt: TGTGCCAGCAGCCGGGAGACCATGGGTCCCTACGAGCAGTACTTC
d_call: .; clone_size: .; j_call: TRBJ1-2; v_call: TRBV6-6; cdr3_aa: CASREWDYGYTF; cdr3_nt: TGTGCCAGCAGGGAGTGGGACTATGGCTACACCTTC
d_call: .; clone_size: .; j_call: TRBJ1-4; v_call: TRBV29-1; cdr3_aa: CSVVGGNEKLFF; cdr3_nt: TGCAGCGTTGTTGGGGGGAATGAAAAACTGTTTTTT
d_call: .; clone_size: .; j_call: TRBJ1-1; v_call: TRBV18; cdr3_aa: CASSAGTMNTEAFF; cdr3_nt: TGTGCCAGCTCTGCCGGGACAATGAACACTGAAGCTTTCTTT
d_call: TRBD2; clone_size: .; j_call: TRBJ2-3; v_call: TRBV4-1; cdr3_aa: CASSQGRLAGATDTQYF; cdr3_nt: TGCGCCAGCAGCCAAGGTCGGTTAGCGGGGGCCACAGATACGCAGTATTTT
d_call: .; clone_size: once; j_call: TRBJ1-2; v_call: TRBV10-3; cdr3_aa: CAISESGNYGYTF; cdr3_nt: TGTGCCATCAGTGAATCGGGAAACTATGGCTACACCTTC
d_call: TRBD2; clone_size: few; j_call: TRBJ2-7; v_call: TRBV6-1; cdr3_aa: CASSEEGAGGYEQYF; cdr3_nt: TGTGCCAGCAGTGAAGAGGGAGCGGGAGGCTACGAGCAGTACTTC
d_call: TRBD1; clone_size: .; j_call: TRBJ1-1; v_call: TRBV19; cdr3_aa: CASSPRQGANQEAFF; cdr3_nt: TGTGCCAGTAGTCCCAGACAGGGGGCAAATCAGGAAGCTTTCTTT
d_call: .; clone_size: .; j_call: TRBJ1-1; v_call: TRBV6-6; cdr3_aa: CASSYRQDTEAFF; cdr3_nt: TGTGCCAGCAGTTACCGGCAGGACACTGAAGCTTTCTTT
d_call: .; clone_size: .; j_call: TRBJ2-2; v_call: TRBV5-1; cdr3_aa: CASTTGGANTGELFF; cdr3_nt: TGCGCCAGTACAACGGGGGGCGCGAACACCGGGGAGCTGTTTTTT
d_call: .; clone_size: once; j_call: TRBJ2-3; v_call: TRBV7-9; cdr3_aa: CASSTSSTDTQYF; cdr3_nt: TGTGCCAGCAGCACTAGTAGCACAGATACGCAGTATTTT
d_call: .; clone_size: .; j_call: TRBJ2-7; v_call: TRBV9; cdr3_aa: CASSAGVGYEQYF; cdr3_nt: TGTGCCAGCAGCGCGGGAGTAGGCTACGAGCAGTACTTC
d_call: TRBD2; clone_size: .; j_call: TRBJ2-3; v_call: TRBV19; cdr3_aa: CASSLRGEGLTDTQYF; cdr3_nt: TGTGCCAGTAGTCTCCGCGGGGAGGGCCTAACAGATACGCAGTATTTT
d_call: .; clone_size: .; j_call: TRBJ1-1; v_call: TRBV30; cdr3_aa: CAWSVRRNTEAFF; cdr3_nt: TGTGCCTGGAGTGTAAGGAGAAACACTGAAGCTTTCTTT
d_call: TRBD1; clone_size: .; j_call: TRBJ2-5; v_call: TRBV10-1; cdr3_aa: CASSGDSVGEQYF; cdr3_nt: TGCGCCAGCAGTGGGGACAGTGTAGGGGAGCAGTACTTC
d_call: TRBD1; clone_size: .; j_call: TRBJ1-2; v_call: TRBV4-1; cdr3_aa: CASSQPGTGGDGYTF; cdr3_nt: TGCGCCAGCAGCCAACCCGGGACAGGGGGCGATGGCTACACCTTC
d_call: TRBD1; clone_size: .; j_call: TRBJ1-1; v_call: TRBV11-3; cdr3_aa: CASSLENRGPKPPEAFF; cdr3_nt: TGTGCCAGCAGCCTTGAGAACAGGGGGCCGAAACCCCCTGAAGCTTTCTTT
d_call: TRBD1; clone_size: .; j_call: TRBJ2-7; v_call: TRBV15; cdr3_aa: CATSREGTGYYEQYF; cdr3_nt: TGTGCCACCAGCAGAGAGGGGACAGGGTACTACGAGCAGTACTTC
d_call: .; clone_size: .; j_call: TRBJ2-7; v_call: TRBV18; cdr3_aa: CASSPPELPYEQYF; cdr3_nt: TGTGCCAGCTCACCACCGGAGCTCCCCTACGAGCAGTACTTC
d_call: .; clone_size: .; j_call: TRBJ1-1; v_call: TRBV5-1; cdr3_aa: CASSLMAGADTEAFF; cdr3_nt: TGCGCCAGCAGCTTGATGGCGGGGGCGGATACTGAAGCTTTCTTT
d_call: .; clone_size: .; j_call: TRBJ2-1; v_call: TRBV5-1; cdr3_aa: CASSFGFSYNEQFF; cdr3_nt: TGCGCCAGCAGCTTCGGGTTTTCCTACAATGAGCAGTTCTTC
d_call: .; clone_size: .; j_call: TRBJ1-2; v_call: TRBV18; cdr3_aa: CASSPPPMHSFGYTF; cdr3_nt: TGTGCCAGCTCACCACCTCCCATGCATAGCTTTGGCTACACCTTC
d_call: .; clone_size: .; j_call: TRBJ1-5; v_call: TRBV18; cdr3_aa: CASSPNPGHLNQPQHF; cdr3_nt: TGTGCCAGCTCACCTAATCCGGGACACCTCAATCAGCCCCAGCATTTT
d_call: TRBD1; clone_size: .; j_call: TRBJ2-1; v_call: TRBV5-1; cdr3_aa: CASSNGQASDEQFF; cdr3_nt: TGCGCCAGCAGCAACGGACAGGCTAGTGATGAGCAGTTCTTC
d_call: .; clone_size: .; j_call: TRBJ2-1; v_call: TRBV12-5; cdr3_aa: CASDSPSNGGGETGGGEQFF; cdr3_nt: TGTGCTAGTGATTCCCCGTCGAATGGAGGGGGCGAAACAGGAGGTGGTGAGCAGTTCTTC
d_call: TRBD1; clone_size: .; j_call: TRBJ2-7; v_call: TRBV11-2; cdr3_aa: CASSLSPGTALHEQYF; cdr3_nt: TGTGCCAGCAGCTTATCCCCCGGGACAGCCCTCCACGAGCAGTACTTC
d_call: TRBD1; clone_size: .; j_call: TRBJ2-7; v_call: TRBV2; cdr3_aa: CAIDRGGDEQYF; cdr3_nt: TGTGCCATTGACAGGGGGGGCGACGAGCAGTACTTC
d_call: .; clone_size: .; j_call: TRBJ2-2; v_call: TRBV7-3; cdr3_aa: CASGEWVTGELFF; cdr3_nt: TGTGCCAGCGGGGAGTGGGTCACCGGGGAGCTGTTTTTT
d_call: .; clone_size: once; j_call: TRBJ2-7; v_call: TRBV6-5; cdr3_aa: CASSYTTGPVQEQYF; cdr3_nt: TGTGCCAGCAGTTACACCACAGGTCCCGTTCAGGAGCAGTACTTC
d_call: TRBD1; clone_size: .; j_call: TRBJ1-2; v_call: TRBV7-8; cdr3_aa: CASSPSGTGAGYTF; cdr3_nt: TGTGCCAGCAGCCCGTCCGGGACAGGGGCAGGCTACACCTTC
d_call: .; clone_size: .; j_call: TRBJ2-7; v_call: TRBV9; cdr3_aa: CASSDTGRQYF; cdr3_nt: TGTGCCAGCAGCGATACAGGGAGGCAGTACTTC
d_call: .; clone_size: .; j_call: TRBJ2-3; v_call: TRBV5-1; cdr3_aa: CATNADPNGADTQYF; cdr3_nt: TGCGCCACCAACGCCGACCCGAACGGGGCAGATACGCAGTATTTT
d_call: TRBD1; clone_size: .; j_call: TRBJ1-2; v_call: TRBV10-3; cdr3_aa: CAISPSTGDYGYTF; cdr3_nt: TGTGCCATCAGCCCCTCCACAGGGGACTATGGCTACACCTTC
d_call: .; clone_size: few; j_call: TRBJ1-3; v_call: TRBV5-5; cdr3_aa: CASSFWGAGNTIYF; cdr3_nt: TGTGCCAGCAGCTTTTGGGGGGCTGGAAACACCATATATTTT
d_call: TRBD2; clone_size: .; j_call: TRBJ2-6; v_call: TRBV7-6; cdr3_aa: CASSNRPGGDHSSGANVLTF; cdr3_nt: TGTGCCAGCAGCAACCGCCCGGGAGGGGACCATTCCTCTGGGGCCAACGTCCTGACTTTC
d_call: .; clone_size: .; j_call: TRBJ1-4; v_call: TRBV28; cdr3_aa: CASSQTGFKLFF; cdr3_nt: TGTGCCAGCAGCCAGACAGGATTTAAACTGTTTTTT
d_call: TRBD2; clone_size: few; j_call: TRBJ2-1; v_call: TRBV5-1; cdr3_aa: CASSFSSGSPTYNEQFF; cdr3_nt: TGCGCCAGCAGCTTCTCTAGCGGGAGCCCAACCTACAATGAGCAGTTCTTC
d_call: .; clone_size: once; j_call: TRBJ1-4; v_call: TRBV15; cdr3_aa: CATSRDSEKLFF; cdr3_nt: TGTGCCACCAGCAGAGATAGCGAAAAACTGTTTTTT
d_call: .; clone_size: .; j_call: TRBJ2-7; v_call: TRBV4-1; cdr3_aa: CASSQVGGYEQYF; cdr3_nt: TGCGCCAGCAGCCAAGTGGGAGGATACGAGCAGTACTTC
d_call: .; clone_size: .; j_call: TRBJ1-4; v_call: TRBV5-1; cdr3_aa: CASSFDPGLPSLFF; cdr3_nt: TGCGCCAGCAGTTTTGATCCGGGACTGCCCTCTCTGTTTTTT